This T cell receptor beta chain was sequenced in a study of Graves' ophthalmopathy and Graves' hyperthyroidism. Germline assignment: CDR1 GTSNPN and CDR2 SVGIG (reference sequence). The CDR3 is made up of 14 amino acids. With V trimmed by 0 bases and J by 5 bases, 4 bases remained unmatched. Amplification of TCR beta CDR3 regions used RNA transcripts. First-round RT-PCR used HTBI primers; second-round multiplex PCR followed. TCRdb redid the calling of the multiplex PCR reads with MiXCR, one entry per CDR3 protein. This sample has about 220,000 distinct CDR3 sequences; roughly 21% occur once, and the top ten carry about 46%. Points on this clonotype: Its antigen remains unidentified.

The study's findings and limits: Most thyroid clonotypes expanded beyond 0.001 frequency were also found in blood.

Sequenced: peripheral blood. The chain employs TRBV30 and TRBJ2-5; 9 nucleotides match TRBD2. The TCR originated in a woman between 50 and 59 years old with Graves' ophthalmopathy. The CDR3 sequence is CAWSVSLAGETQYF. CDR3 sequence (DNA): TGTGCCTGGAGTGTAAGCCTAGCGGGGGAGACCCAGTACTTC.